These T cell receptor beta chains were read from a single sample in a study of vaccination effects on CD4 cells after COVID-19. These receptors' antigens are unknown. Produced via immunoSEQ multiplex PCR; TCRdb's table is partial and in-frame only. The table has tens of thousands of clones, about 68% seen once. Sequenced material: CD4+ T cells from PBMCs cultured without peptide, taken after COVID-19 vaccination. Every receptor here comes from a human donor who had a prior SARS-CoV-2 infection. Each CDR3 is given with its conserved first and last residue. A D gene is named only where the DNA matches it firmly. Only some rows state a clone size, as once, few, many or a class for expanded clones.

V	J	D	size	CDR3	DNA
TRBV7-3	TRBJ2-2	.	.	CASSITGSANTGELFF	TGTGCCAGCAGCATAACAGGGTCGGCGAACACCGGGGAGCTGTTTTTT
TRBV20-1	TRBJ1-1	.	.	CSASMDMNTEAFF	TGCAGTGCTAGTATGGACATGAACACTGAAGCTTTCTTT
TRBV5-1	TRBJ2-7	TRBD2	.	CASSLNGGTSYEQYF	TGCGCCAGCAGCTTGAACGGGGGGACCTCCTACGAGCAGTACTTC
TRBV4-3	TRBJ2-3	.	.	CASSQESLTDTQYF	TGCGCCAGCAGCCAAGAGAGTCTCACAGATACGCAGTATTTT
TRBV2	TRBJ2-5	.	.	CASSSDWTEETQYF	TGTGCCAGCAGTTCGGACTGGACCGAAGAGACCCAGTACTTC
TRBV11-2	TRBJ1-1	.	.	CASSFFTEAFF	TGTGCCAGCAGCTTTTTCACTGAAGCTTTCTTT
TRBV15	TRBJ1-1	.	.	CATSRDSQTEAFF	TGTGCCACCAGCAGAGATTCTCAGACTGAAGCTTTCTTT
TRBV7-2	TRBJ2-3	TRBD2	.	CASSWTTSGRTRTDTQYF	TGTGCCAGCAGCTGGACAACTAGCGGGAGGACCCGCACAGATACGCAGTATTTT
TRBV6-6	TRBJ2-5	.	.	CASSKIRDPWEETQYF	TGTGCCAGCAGTAAAATACGGGACCCGTGGGAGGAGACCCAGTACTTC
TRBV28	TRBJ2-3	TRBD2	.	CASSLGLADGTDTQYF	TGTGCCAGCAGTCTCGGACTAGCGGATGGCACAGATACGCAGTATTTT
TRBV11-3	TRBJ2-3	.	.	CASSPPGPADPDTQYF	TGTGCCAGCAGCCCTCCGGGACCCGCGGACCCAGATACGCAGTATTTT
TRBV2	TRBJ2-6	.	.	CASSEAPGPGANVLTF	TGTGCCAGCAGTGAAGCGCCCGGGCCCGGGGCCAACGTCCTGACTTTC
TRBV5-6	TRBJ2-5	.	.	CASSLLFGDIWGETQYF	TGTGCCAGCAGCTTGTTATTCGGGGACATTTGGGGAGAGACCCAGTACTTC
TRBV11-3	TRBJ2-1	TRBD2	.	CASSFFVTGGPYEQFF	TGTGCCAGCAGCTTTTTTGTGACGGGAGGGCCTTATGAGCAGTTCTTC
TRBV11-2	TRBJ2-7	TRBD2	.	CASSPSWGGYEQYF	TGTGCCAGCAGCCCGTCTTGGGGGGGCTACGAGCAGTACTTC
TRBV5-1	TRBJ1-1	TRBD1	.	CASSLQGLGMNTEAFF	TGCGCCAGCAGCTTACAGGGGCTGGGCATGAACACTGAAGCTTTCTTT
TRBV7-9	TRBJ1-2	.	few	CASSLPTGLGTF	TGTGCCAGCAGCCTACCGACGGGGCTGGGCACCTTC
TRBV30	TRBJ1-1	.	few	CAWSEGYLGVTEAFF	TGTGCCTGGAGTGAGGGATATTTAGGAGTCACTGAAGCTTTCTTT
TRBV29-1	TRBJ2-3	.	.	CSVAVTSETPQYF	TGCAGCGTTGCGGTCACATCGGAGACGCCGCAGTATTTT
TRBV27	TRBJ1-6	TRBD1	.	CASSLSGDSYSSPLHF	TGTGCCAGCAGTTTATCGGGGGACAGTTATAGCTCACCCCTCCACTTT
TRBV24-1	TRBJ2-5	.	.	CATSDPGTTGETQYF	TGTGCCACCAGTGATCCCGGGACAACGGGAGAGACCCAGTACTTC
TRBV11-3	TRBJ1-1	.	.	CASSLYSDGDTEAFF	TGTGCCAGCAGCTTATATTCCGATGGGGACACTGAAGCTTTCTTT
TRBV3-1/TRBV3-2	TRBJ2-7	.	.	CASSQLPLPSYEQYF	TGTGCCAGCAGCCAATTGCCCCTCCCTTCCTACGAGCAGTACTTC
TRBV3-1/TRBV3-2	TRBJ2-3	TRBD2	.	CASTGLAGSFTDTQYF	TGTGCCAGCACGGGACTAGCGGGGTCATTCACAGATACGCAGTATTTT
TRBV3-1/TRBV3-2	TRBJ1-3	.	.	CASSQAGSGNTIYF	TGTGCCAGCAGCCAGGCAGGGTCTGGAAACACCATATATTTT
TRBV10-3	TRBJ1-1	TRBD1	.	CAISESTGKLRF	TGTGCCATCAGTGAGTCGACAGGGAAACTCCGGTTT
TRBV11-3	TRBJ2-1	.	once	CASSSPPGDYNEQFF	TGTGCCAGCAGCTCCCCCCCCGGGGACTACAATGAGCAGTTCTTC
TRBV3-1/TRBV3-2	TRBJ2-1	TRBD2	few	CASSLIPGLARRQYHYNEQFF	TGTGCCAGCAGCCTTATCCCGGGACTAGCGAGACGTCAATACCACTACAATGAGCAGTTCTTC
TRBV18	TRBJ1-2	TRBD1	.	CASSPREARQGSTGYTF	TGTGCCAGCTCACCACGGGAGGCTAGACAGGGATCGACCGGCTACACCTTC
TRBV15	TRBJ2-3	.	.	CATSSLRDTQYF	TGTGCCACCAGCAGCCTTAGGGATACGCAGTATTTT
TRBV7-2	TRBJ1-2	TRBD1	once	CASSLVGQGGYGYTF	TGTGCCAGCAGCTTAGTTGGACAGGGGGGTTATGGCTACACCTTC
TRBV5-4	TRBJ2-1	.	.	CASSLGVGGYNEQFF	TGTGCCAGCAGCTTGGGAGTCGGGGGCTACAATGAGCAGTTCTTC
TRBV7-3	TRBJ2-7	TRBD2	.	CASSLYAGGSHEQYF	TGTGCCAGCAGCTTATACGCGGGGGGGAGCCACGAGCAGTACTTC
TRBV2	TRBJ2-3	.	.	CASSATLRTDTQYF	TGTGCCAGCAGTGCGACTCTCCGAACAGATACGCAGTATTTT
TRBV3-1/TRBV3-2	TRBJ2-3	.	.	CASSPQWRGTQYF	TGTGCCAGCAGCCCTCAATGGAGGGGGACGCAGTATTTT
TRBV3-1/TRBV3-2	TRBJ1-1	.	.	CASSHSDSNTEAFF	TGTGCCAGCAGCCACTCGGACAGCAACACTGAAGCTTTCTTT
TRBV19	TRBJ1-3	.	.	CASMGGGAGNTIYF	TGTGCCAGTATGGGTGGCGGGGCTGGAAACACCATATATTTT